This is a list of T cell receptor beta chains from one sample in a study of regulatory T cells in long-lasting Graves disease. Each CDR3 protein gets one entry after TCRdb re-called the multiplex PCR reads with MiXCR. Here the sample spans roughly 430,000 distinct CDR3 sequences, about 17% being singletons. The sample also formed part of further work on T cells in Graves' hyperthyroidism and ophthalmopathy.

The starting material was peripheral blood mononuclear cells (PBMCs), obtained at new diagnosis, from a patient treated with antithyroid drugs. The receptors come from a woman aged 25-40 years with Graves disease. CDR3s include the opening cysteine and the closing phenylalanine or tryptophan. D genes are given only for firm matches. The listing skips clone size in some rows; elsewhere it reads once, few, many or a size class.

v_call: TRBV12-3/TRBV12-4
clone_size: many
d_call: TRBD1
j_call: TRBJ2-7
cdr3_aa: CASTGTGGWDEQYF
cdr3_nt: TGTGCCAGCACCGGGACAGGGGGCTGGGACGAGCAGTACTTC

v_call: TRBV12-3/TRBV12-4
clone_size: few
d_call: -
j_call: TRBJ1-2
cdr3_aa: CASSFYGGAGGGYTF
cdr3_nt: TGTGCCAGCAGTTTTTATGGGGGCGCGGGCGGTGGCTACACCTTC

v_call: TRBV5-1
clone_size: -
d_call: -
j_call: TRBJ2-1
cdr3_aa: CASSSLDSGYNEQFF
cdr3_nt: TGCGCCAGCAGCTCCCTTGACTCAGGCTACAATGAGCAGTTCTTC

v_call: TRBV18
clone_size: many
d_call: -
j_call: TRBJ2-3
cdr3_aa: CASSPPPRSTDTQYF
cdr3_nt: TGTGCCAGCTCACCTCCTCCTAGGAGCACAGATACGCAGTATTTT

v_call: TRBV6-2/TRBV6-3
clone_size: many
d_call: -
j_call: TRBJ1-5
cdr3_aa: CASSDNPTSGGNQPQHF
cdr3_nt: TGTGCCAGCAGTGACAACCCCACATCAGGCGGCAATCAGCCCCAGCATTTT

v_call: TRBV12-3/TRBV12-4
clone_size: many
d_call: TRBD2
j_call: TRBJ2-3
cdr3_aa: CASSLGTSSTDTQYF
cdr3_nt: TGTGCCAGCAGTTTAGGGACTAGCAGCACAGATACGCAGTATTTT

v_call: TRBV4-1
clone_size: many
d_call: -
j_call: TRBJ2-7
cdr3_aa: CASSPGEAKAYEQYF
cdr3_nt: TGCGCCAGCAGCCCCGGGGAAGCAAAAGCCTACGAGCAGTACTTC

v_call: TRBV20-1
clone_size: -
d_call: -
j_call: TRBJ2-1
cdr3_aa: CSASRPPAYEQFF
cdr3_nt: TGCAGTGCTAGTAGACCCCCTGCGTATGAGCAGTTCTTC

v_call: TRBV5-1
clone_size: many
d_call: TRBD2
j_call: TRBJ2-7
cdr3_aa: CASSLATTSGKYEQYF
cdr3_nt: TGCGCCAGCAGCTTGGCGACGACTAGCGGGAAATACGAGCAGTACTTC

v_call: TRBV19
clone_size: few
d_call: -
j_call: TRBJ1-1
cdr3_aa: CASSIGQSEAFF
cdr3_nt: TGTGCCAGTAGTATCGGACAGAGTGAAGCTTTCTTT

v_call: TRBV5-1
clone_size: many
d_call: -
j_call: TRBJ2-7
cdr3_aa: CASSLASERDEQYF
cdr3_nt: TGCGCCAGCAGCTTGGCCTCGGAGCGCGACGAGCAGTACTTC

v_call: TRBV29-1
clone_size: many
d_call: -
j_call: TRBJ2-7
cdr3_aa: CSVDTPNTYEQYF
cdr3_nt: TGCAGCGTTGATACCCCAAACACCTACGAGCAGTACTTC

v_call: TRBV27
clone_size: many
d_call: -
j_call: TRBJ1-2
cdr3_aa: CASTIRGGGDGYTF
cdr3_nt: TGTGCCAGCACTATTCGGGGGGGAGGAGATGGCTACACCTTC

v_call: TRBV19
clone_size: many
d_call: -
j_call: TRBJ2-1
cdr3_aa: CASSSPRGRTGEQFF
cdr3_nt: TGTGCCAGTAGTTCCCCGAGGGGGAGGACGGGTGAGCAGTTCTTC

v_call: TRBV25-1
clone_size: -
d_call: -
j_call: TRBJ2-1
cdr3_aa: CASSVHNLPWDEQFF
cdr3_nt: TGTGCCAGCAGTGTACATAACCTCCCCTGGGATGAGCAGTTCTTC

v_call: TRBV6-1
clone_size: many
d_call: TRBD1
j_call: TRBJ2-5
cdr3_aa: CASSEDRQETQYF
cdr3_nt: TGTGCCAGCAGTGAGGACAGGCAAGAGACCCAGTACTTC

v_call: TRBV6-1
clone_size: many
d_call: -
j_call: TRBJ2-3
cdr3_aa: CASSARVSPSTDTQYF
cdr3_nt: TGTGCCAGCAGCGCACGAGTCAGTCCTAGCACAGATACGCAGTATTTT

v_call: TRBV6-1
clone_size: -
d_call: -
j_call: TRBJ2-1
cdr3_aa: CASRHGFSYNEQFF
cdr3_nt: TGTGCCAGCCGCCACGGTTTCTCCTACAATGAGCAGTTCTTC

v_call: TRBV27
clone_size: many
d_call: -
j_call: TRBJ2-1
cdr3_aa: CASSLLGDREFF
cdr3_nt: TGTGCCAGCAGTTTATTGGGGGACCGGGAGTTCTTC

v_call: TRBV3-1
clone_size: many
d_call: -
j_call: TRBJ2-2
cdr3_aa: CASSPTGGGELFF
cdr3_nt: TGTGCCAGCAGCCCGACCGGGGGCGGGGAGCTGTTTTTT

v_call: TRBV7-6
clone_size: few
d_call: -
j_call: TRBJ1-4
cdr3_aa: CASSLETATNEKLFF
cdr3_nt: TGTGCCAGCAGCTTAGAAACAGCAACTAATGAAAAACTGTTTTTT

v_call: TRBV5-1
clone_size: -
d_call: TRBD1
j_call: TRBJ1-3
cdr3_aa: CASSWGQGGNTIYF
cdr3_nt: TGCGCCAGCAGCTGGGGACAGGGGGGAAACACCATATATTTT

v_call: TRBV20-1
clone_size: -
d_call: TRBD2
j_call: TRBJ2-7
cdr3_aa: CSARFAAGVGTDEQYF
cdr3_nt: TGCAGTGCTAGATTTGCAGCGGGAGTCGGTACTGACGAGCAGTACTTC

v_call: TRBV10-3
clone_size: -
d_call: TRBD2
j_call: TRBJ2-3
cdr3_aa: CAISYLAGVSSSTDTQYF
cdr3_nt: TGTGCCATCAGTTATCTAGCGGGAGTCTCTTCTAGCACAGATACGCAGTATTTT

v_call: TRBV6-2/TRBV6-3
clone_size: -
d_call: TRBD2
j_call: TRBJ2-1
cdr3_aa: CASSLFGGGYNEQFF
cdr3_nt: TGTGCCAGCAGTCTGTTCGGCGGGGGTTACAATGAGCAGTTCTTC

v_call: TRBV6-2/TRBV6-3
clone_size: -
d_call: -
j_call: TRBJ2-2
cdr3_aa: CASNLSGGGELFF
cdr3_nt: TGTGCCAGCAACTTGTCCGGGGGCGGGGAGCTGTTTTTT

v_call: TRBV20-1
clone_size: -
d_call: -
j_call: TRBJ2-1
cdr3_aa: CSAISGGGGHNEQFF
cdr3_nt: TGCAGTGCCATAAGTGGGGGTGGGGGGCACAATGAGCAGTTCTTC

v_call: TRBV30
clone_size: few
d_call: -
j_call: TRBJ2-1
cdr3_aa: CAWDNLTKQFF
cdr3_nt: TGTGCCTGGGATAATTTGACTAAGCAGTTCTTC

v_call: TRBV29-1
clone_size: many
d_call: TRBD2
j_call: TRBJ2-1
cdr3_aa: CSVEPSGNEQFF
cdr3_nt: TGCAGCGTTGAGCCTAGCGGGAATGAGCAGTTCTTC

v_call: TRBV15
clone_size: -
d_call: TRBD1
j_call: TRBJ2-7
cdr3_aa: CATSVLQGESYEQYF
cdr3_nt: TGTGCCACCAGCGTACTACAGGGGGAATCCTACGAGCAGTACTTC

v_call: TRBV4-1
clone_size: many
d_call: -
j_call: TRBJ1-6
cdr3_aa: CASSPLPRTDNSPLHF
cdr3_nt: TGCGCCAGCAGCCCACTTCCCCGGACAGATAATTCACCCCTCCACTTT

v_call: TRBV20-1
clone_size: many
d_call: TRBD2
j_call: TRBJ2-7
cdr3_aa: CSASRTSGRGYEQYF
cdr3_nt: TGCAGTGCTAGCCGGACTAGCGGGAGAGGATACGAGCAGTACTTC

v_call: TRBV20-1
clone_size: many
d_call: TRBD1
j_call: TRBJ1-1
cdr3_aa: CSAGTDLNTEAFF
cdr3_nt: TGCAGTGCCGGGACAGACCTGAACACTGAAGCTTTCTTT

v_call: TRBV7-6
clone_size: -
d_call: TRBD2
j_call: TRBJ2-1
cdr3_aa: CAGSPHFSGRDYNEQFF
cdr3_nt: TGTGCCGGCAGCCCCCACTTTAGCGGGAGGGACTACAATGAGCAGTTCTTC

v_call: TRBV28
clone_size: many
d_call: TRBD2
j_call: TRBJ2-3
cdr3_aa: CASSFSGLAGGLDTQYF
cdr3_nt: TGTGCCAGCAGTTTTTCCGGACTAGCGGGAGGGTTAGATACGCAGTATTTT

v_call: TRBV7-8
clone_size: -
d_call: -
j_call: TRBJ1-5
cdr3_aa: CASSFQTGPYSNQPQHF
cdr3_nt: TGTGCCAGCAGCTTCCAAACAGGGCCCTATAGCAATCAGCCCCAGCATTTT

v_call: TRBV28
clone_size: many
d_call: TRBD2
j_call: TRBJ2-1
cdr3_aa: CASRSGGLAGAPPQFF
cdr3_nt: TGTGCCAGTAGGTCTGGGGGACTAGCGGGCGCTCCGCCGCAGTTCTTC

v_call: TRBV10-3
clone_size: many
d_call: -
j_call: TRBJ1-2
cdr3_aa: CAISESVGRYGYTF
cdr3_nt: TGTGCCATCAGTGAGTCGGTAGGGAGATATGGCTACACCTTC

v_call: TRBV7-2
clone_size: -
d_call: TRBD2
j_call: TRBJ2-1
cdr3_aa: CASSLAGSGSTYNEQFF
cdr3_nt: TGTGCCAGCAGCTTAGCGGGTAGCGGGAGCACCTACAATGAGCAGTTCTTC

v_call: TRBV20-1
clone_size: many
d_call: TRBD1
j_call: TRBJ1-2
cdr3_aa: CSAIRGGAYGYTF
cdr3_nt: TGCAGTGCTATCCGAGGGGGCGCCTATGGCTACACCTTC

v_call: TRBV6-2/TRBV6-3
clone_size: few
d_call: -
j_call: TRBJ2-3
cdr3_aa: CASSEGWGAFTDTQYF
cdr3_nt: TGTGCCAGCAGTGAAGGGTGGGGGGCCTTCACAGATACGCAGTATTTT

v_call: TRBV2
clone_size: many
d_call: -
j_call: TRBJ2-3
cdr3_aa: CASKGGPGADTQYF
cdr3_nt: TGTGCCAGCAAGGGAGGGCCAGGGGCAGATACGCAGTATTTT

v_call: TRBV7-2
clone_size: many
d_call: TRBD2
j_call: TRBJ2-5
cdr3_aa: CASRDSGGYETQYF
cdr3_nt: TGTGCCAGCAGGGATTCGGGGGGATACGAGACCCAGTACTTC

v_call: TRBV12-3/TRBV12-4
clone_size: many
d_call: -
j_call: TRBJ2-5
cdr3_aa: CASSFTGRETQYF
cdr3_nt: TGTGCCAGCAGTTTTACAGGGCGAGAGACCCAGTACTTC

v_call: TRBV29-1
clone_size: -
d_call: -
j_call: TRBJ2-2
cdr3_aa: CSVGGNTGELFF
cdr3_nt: TGCAGCGTTGGGGGTAACACCGGGGAGCTGTTTTTT

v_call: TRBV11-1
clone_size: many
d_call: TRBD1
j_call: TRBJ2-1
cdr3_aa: CASSFLTGTGGNEQFF
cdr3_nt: TGTGCCAGCAGCTTCCTTACCGGGACAGGGGGCAATGAGCAGTTCTTC

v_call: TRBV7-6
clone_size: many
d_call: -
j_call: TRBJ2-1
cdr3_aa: CASSPGHNEQFF
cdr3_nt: TGTGCCAGCAGCCCGGGACACAATGAGCAGTTCTTC

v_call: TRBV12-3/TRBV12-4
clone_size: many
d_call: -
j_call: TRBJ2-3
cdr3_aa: CASSPRVTDTQYF
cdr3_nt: TGTGCCAGCAGTCCGAGGGTTACAGATACGCAGTATTTT

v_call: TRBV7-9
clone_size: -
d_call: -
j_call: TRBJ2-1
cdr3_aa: CASSLFLADEQFF
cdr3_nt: TGTGCCAGCAGCTTATTTCTAGCCGATGAGCAGTTCTTC

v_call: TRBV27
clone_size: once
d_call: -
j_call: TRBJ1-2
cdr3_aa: CASSPSGEGWIGYTF
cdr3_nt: TGTGCCAGCAGCCCCTCAGGGGAAGGGTGGATTGGCTACACCTTC

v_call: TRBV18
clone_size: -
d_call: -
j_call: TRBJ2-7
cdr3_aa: CASSPRLEGSVSYEQYF
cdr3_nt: TGTGCCAGCTCACCACGTTTGGAGGGTTCAGTATCCTACGAGCAGTACTTC

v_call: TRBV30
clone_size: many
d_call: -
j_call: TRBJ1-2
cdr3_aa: CAWSVRRSYGYTF
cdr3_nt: TGTGCCTGGAGTGTTCGGAGGAGCTATGGCTACACCTTC

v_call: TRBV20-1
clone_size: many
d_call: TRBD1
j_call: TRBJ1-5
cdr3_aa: CSARTGNLSNQPQHF
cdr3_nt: TGCAGTGCCAGGACAGGAAACCTTAGCAATCAGCCCCAGCATTTT

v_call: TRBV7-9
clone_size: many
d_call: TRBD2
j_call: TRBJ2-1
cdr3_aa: CASSLAERLARAYNEQFF
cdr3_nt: TGTGCCAGCAGCTTAGCCGAGAGACTAGCTAGGGCCTACAATGAGCAGTTCTTC

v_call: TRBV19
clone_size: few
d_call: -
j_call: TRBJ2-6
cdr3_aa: CASSIGGIRGANVLTF
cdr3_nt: TGTGCCAGTAGTATAGGAGGGATCCGTGGGGCCAACGTCCTGACTTTC